One sample yielded the 10 T cell receptor beta chains listed below, sequenced in a study of cytomegalovirus exposure and HLA in healthy donors. The PCR was carried out with 60 Vbeta primers and 13 Jbeta primers. Using immunoSEQ multiplex PCR, the repertoire was profiled, and TCRdb retains in-frame clones only, with some absent. Among 150,000 to 200,000 clones, around 68% were seen once, and the ten largest hold approximately 1.5%. Sequencing input: PBMCs. The receptors originated from a man aged 45-60 years in good health and CMV-seronegative.

The chain couples TRBV2 to TRBJ2-5, with a tentative D call TRBD2 (6 bases). The CDR3 has 14 residues. Germline loops: CDR1 SNHLY, CDR2 FYNNEI. V was cut by 6 bases and J by 11 bases, with 22 bases left in between. CDR3 residues: CASSGDSISREQYF. The CDR3 DNA is TGTGCCAGCAGCGGGGACTCGATCTCACGGGAGCAGTACTTC.

The V and J genes are TRBV18 and TRBJ2-6; D possibly corresponds to TRBD1 (6 bases). V was pared by 1 base and J by 0 bases, with 13 bases between. Per germline, CDR1 KGHSH and CDR2 LQKENI. This CDR3 region has 18 residues. DNA for the CDR3: TGTGCCAGCTCACCACTCAATCGACAGGCCTCTGGGGCCAACGTCCTGACTTTC. Translated, it gives CASSPLNRQASGANVLTF.

V gene TRBV5-5 combines with J gene TRBJ2-5; 10 nucleotides match TRBD1. This CDR3 is built from 15 residues. Germline V gives CDR1 SGHKS, CDR2 YYEKEE (reference sequence). With V trimmed by 3 bases and J by 4 bases, 6 bases remained unmatched. The CDR3 nucleotides are TGTGCCAGCAGCTCATGGACAGGGGGATTAGAGACCCAGTACTTC. It encodes CASSSWTGGLETQYF.

This clone has a handful of counts. V and J are TRBV5-1 and TRBJ1-1; TRBD1 matches 9 bases. J was trimmed by 2 bases and V by 6 bases; bases with no gene match: 5. The CDR3 extends over 14 amino acids. Germline assignment: CDR1 SGHRS and CDR2 YFSETQ. This chain's CDR3 is CASTEQGANTEAFF. The CDR3, as DNA: TGCGCCAGCACTGAACAGGGGGCTAACACTGAAGCTTTCTTT.

V and J are TRBV27 and TRBJ2-7, with D perhaps TRBD2 (6 bases). Germline CDR1 MNHEY, CDR2 SMNVEV (reference sequence). This CDR3 spans 14 amino acids. The ends were cut back, 1 base at V and 3 bases at J, with 10 bases in the middle. The CDR3 protein is CASSLWAGYYEQYF. The CDR3 DNA follows: TGTGCCAGCAGTTTATGGGCGGGGTACTACGAGCAGTACTTC.

The chain carries TRBV7-2 and TRBJ2-2; the D gene is possibly TRBD2 (6 bases). Trimming pared 1 base from V and 7 bases from J, leaving 7 bases between. This CDR3 is built from 13 residues. From germline, CDR1 is SGHTA and CDR2 FQGNSA. CDR3 region: CASSLGGVGELFF. The CDR3 nucleotides read TGTGCCAGCAGCTTAGGGGGGGTCGGGGAGCTGTTTTTT.

On this clone itself: Other DNA variants within this sample encode the same CDR3. The rearrangement joins TRBV28 to TRBJ1-5, with 10 bases matching TRBD1. The germline V gene encodes CDR1 MDHEN and CDR2 SYDVKM. This CDR3 has 15 amino acids. The J segment lost 2 bases and the V segment lost 6 bases, leaving 4 bases of the junction unmatched. The CDR3 loop is CASRPGTGGNQPQHF. CDR3 DNA: TGTGCCAGCAGACCCGGGACAGGGGGCAATCAGCCCCAGCATTTT. The entire variable domain, with the rest obtained from reference TRBV28 and TRBJ1-5, is as follows: DVKVTQSSRYLVKRTGEKVFLECVQDMDHENMFWYRQDPGLGLRLIYFSYDVKMKEKGDIPEGYSVSREKKERFSLILESASTNQTSMYLCASRPGTGGNQPQHFGDGTRLSIL.

V is TRBV18 and J is TRBJ1-4, with 7 bases that match TRBD1. CDR1 KGHSH and CDR2 LQKENI come from the germline V gene. The CDR3 totals 15 residues. The J segment lost 7 bases and the V segment lost 0 bases, leaving 5 bases of the junction unmatched. The CDR3 sequence: CASSPPTGSGEKLFF. The CDR3 DNA reads TGTGCCAGCTCACCACCGACAGGGAGTGGTGAAAAACTGTTTTTT. Full variable domain (outside the CDR3, taken from reference TRBV18 and TRBJ1-4): NAGVMQNPRHLVRRRGQEARLRCSPMKGHSHVYWYRQLPEEGLKFMVYLQKENIIDESGMPKERFSAEFPKEGPSILRIQQVVRGDSAAYFCASSPPTGSGEKLFFGSGTQLSVL.

V and J are TRBV5-1 and TRBJ1-4; 9 bases agree with TRBD1. V lost 2 bases, J lost 6 bases, and 2 bases stayed unmatched. The germline V gene has CDR1 SGHRS and CDR2 YFSETQ. The CDR3 contains 14 residues. The CDR3 nucleotides read TGCGCCAGCAGCTTAGGACAGGGGTATGAAAAACTGTTTTTT. Translated: CASSLGQGYEKLFF.

The rearrangement joins TRBV5-4 to TRBJ2-1; D possibly corresponds to TRBD1 (7 bases). Germline loops: CDR1 SGHNT, CDR2 YYREEE (reference sequence). The CDR3 runs to 15 residues. Trimming removed 1 base from V and 7 bases from J, with 15 bases in between. Here the CDR3 reads CASSLQGGFRNEQFF. The CDR3 DNA is TGTGCCAGCAGCTTGCAGGGGGGCTTCCGTAATGAGCAGTTCTTC.